The 5 T cell receptor beta chains given below trace back to one sample, sequenced in a study of cytomegalovirus exposure and HLA in healthy donors. The PCR ran on 60 Vbeta and 13 Jbeta primers. The protocol was immunoSEQ multiplex PCR, while the TCRdb copy is restricted to in-frame clones and leaves out a portion. Of approximately 100,000 clones listed, 70% to 80% are singletons. The sample was PBMCs. These receptors all come from a female donor in good health and CMV-seronegative.

V and J are TRBV29-1 and TRBJ1-1; 7 bases agree with TRBD1. In germline, CDR1 is SQVTM, CDR2 ANQGSEA. The J segment lost 6 bases and the V segment lost 2 bases, leaving 9 bases of the junction unmatched. The CDR3 length is 14 residues. CDR3 region: CSVERAGTGAEAFF. Here the CDR3 DNA reads TGCAGCGTTGAAAGGGCAGGCACAGGGGCTGAAGCTTTCTTT. The full variable domain, rest sourced from reference TRBV29-1 and TRBJ1-1, is SAVISQKPSRDICQRGTSLTIQCQVDSQVTMMFWYRQQPGQSLTLIATANQGSEATYESGFVIDKFPISRPNLTFSTLTVSNMSPEDSSIYLCSVERAGTGAEAFFGQGTRLTVV.

The chain carries TRBV30 and TRBJ1-2; TRBD1 matches at 8 bases. With V trimmed by 2 bases and J by 5 bases, 4 bases remained unmatched. Germline assignment: CDR1 GTSNPN and CDR2 SVGIG (reference sequence). The CDR3 is made up of 13 amino acids. DNA of the CDR3: TGTGCCTGGAGTCCAGGGGGCCCGTATGGCTACACCTTC. Translating it yields CAWSPGGPYGYTF. Based on the CDR3 plus reference TRBV30 and TRBJ1-2, the full variable domain is SQTIHQWPATLVQPVGSPLSLECTVEGTSNPNLYWYRQAAGRGLQLLFYSVGIGQISSEVPQNLSASRPQDRQFILSSKKLLLSDSGFYLCAWSPGGPYGYTFGSGTRLTVV.

This chain joins TRBV5-6 and TRBJ2-5; D not resolved. The germline V gene has CDR1 SGHDT and CDR2 YYEEEE. V shed 5 bases and J shed 0 bases, with 8 bases lying between them. This CDR3 has 13 amino acids. This CDR3 reads CASRNRNQETQYF. The DNA for the CDR3 is TGTGCCAGCAGAAACAGAAACCAAGAGACCCAGTACTTC.

The chain uses TRBV4-2 and TRBJ2-7; D is possibly TRBD1 (6 bases). V was clipped by 0 bases and J by 2 bases, with 11 bases between them. The CDR3 length is 15 residues. Per germline, CDR1 LGHNA and CDR2 YNFKEQ. CDR3 protein: CASSQDTPGAYEQYF. The CDR3 bases are TGTGCCAGCAGCCAAGATACCCCAGGGGCCTACGAGCAGTACTTC.

The genes are TRBV7-9 and TRBJ2-5; TRBD2 matches 8 bases. The ends lost 6 bases at V and 2 bases at J; junction bases unmatched: 14. The CDR3 spans 17 residues. Per the germline V gene, CDR1 is SEHNR and CDR2 is FQNEAQ (reference sequence). The CDR3 sequence is CASRGNRVGLAQETQYF. Written as DNA, the CDR3 is TGTGCCAGCAGGGGGAATAGGGTTGGACTAGCTCAAGAGACCCAGTACTTC.